These 4 T cell receptor beta chains were sequenced from one sample in a study of cytomegalovirus exposure and HLA in healthy donors. Amplification used 60 Vbeta primers and 13 Jbeta primers. Some clones are missing from TCRdb's copy, which holds only in-frame ones; the method was immunoSEQ multiplex PCR. Of about 280,000 clones in the sample, about 90% are singletons; the top ten hold 2% to 3%. The sample was PBMCs. These receptors originate from a woman aged 18-29 years in good health and CMV-seronegative.

The gene calls are TRBV9 and TRBJ1-2; D possibly corresponds to TRBD1 (6 bases). Germline CDR1 is SGDLS and CDR2 is YYNGEE. The CDR3 contains 11 residues. Trimming cost V 3 bases and J 8 bases, with 8 bases left between them. CDR3 residues: CASSEGEGYTF. The CDR3 DNA sequence: TGTGCCAGCAGCGAGGGGGAGGGCTACACCTTC.

The chain joins TRBV19 to TRBJ1-2, with 10 bases matching TRBD1. The germline V gene has CDR1 LNHDA and CDR2 SQIVND (reference sequence). V lost 4 bases to trimming and J lost 8 bases; unmatched junction nucleotides: 13. The CDR3 consists of 16 residues. The CDR3 sequence: CASSTLGTGDLGGYTF. The CDR3 DNA follows: TGTGCCAGTAGTACGCTCGGGACAGGGGACCTAGGAGGCTACACCTTC.

The rearrangement joins TRBV4-1 to TRBJ2-3, with 8 bases identical to TRBD2. The CDR3 is 18 residues long. Germline V gene lookup returns CDR1 MGHRA and CDR2 YSYEKL. Trimming removed 0 bases from V and 2 bases from J; junction bases left unmatched: 10. The CDR3 sequence: CASSQDRGAGGFTDTQYF. The CDR3 coding sequence is TGCGCCAGCAGCCAAGATCGGGGGGCGGGGGGATTCACAGATACGCAGTATTTT.

J is TRBJ2-7 and V is TRBV20-1; D ambiguous. Deletions cut 4 bases from V and 6 bases from J, with 7 bases between. The CDR3 is made up of 10 amino acids. Germline lookup yields CDR1 DFQATT and CDR2 SNEGSKA (reference sequence). CDR3 DNA sequence: TGCAGTGCTATACTCACCGAGCAGTACTTC. Translating it yields CSAILTEQYF.